Listed below are T cell receptor beta chains from one sample, sequenced in a study of T cell changes during pregnancy in multiple sclerosis. Assay used: immunoSEQ multiplex PCR; TCRdb lists only in-frame clones, some missing. In the table there are some 71,000 clones, roughly 93% of which are singletons. Sequenced material: peripheral blood, taken in the third trimester of pregnancy. The receptors stem from a female donor with multiple sclerosis, enrolled in a pregnancy study. The CDR3 runs from the conserved cysteine through the conserved F or W. The D gene is left open where the match is weak. Expanded clones are given a class, and other clones once, few, many or no size at all.

-	TRBV25-1	-	15	TRBJ2-7	CASSEFQGGGAEQYF	TGTGCCAGCAGTGAATTTCAGGGAGGGGGGGCCGAGCAGTACTTC
-	TRBV13	TRBD2	15	TRBJ2-7	CASSLSSGEAYEQYF	TGTGCCAGCAGCTTATCCAGCGGGGAAGCCTACGAGCAGTACTTC
-	TRBV28	-	14	TRBJ2-3	CASSLVGAPDTQYF	TGTGCCAGCAGTTTAGTAGGGGCCCCAGATACGCAGTATTTT
-	TRBV28	TRBD1	15	TRBJ1-5	CASSKRTGVGQPQHF	TGTGCCAGCAGTAAAAGGACAGGCGTAGGTCAGCCCCAGCATTTT
-	TRBV5-4	TRBD1	17	TRBJ2-6	CASSSMTGGGGANVLTF	TGTGCCAGCAGCTCAATGACAGGGGGCGGTGGGGCCAACGTCCTGACTTTC
few	TRBV10-3	-	13	TRBJ2-5	CAIGAFDQETQYF	TGTGCCATCGGGGCGTTTGATCAAGAGACCCAGTACTTC
-	TRBV4-3	-	14	TRBJ1-5	CASSQDLSNQPQHF	TGCGCCAGCAGCCAAGATCTCAGCAATCAGCCCCAGCATTTT
-	TRBV7-8	TRBD2	16	TRBJ2-2	CASSPLAGENTGELFF	TGTGCCAGCAGCCCTCTAGCGGGGGAGAACACCGGGGAGCTGTTTTTT
-	TRBV7-8	TRBD1	14	TRBJ1-2	CASTERQGSYGYTF	TGTGCCAGCACTGAAAGACAGGGTAGCTATGGCTACACCTTC
-	TRBV5-4	TRBD1	15	TRBJ1-2	CASSLRTGGDYGYTF	TGTGCCAGCAGCTTACGGACAGGGGGCGACTATGGCTACACCTTC
-	TRBV18	TRBD1	15	TRBJ2-5	CASSHSTGMVETQYF	TGTGCCAGCTCACACTCGACAGGGATGGTGGAGACCCAGTACTTC
once	TRBV18	-	16	TRBJ1-2	CASSPFEANLGVGYTF	TGTGCCAGCTCACCGTTCGAGGCGAATCTAGGAGTGGGCTACACCTTC
-	TRBV9	-	13	TRBJ2-5	CASSVAGQETQYF	TGTGCCAGCAGCGTAGCGGGCCAAGAGACCCAGTACTTC
-	TRBV6-5	-	15	TRBJ1-4	CASSYDSLNNEKLFF	TGTGCCAGCAGTTACGATTCCCTAAATAATGAAAAACTGTTTTTT
-	TRBV6-5	-	13	TRBJ1-2	CASSTLGQDGYTF	TGTGCCAGCAGTACGTTGGGGCAAGACGGCTACACCTTC
-	TRBV5-4	TRBD1	13	TRBJ1-1	CASSGQVNTEAFF	TGTGCCAGCAGCGGACAGGTGAACACTGAAGCTTTCTTT
-	TRBV4-3	-	16	TRBJ1-5	CASSQDGSRYNQPQHF	TGCGCCAGCAGCCAAGATGGGTCCAGGTACAATCAGCCCCAGCATTTT
-	TRBV4-1	TRBD2	16	TRBJ2-7	CASSQEKRGGKYEQYF	TGCGCCAGCAGCCAGGAAAAGCGGGGGGGGAAGTACGAGCAGTACTTC